The rows below give T cell receptor beta chains drawn from one sample of a study of regulatory T cells in long-lasting Graves disease. TCRdb processed the multiplex PCR reads anew with MiXCR; each CDR3 protein has one entry. The sample holds 500,000 or so distinct CDR3 sequences, roughly 16% seen once. These data also formed part of another study, on T cells in Graves' hyperthyroidism and ophthalmopathy.

Sequenced here: peripheral blood mononuclear cells (PBMCs), sampled at new diagnosis, from a patient treated with antithyroid drugs. Receptors originate from a man aged 35 to 55 with Graves disease. CDR3s include the opening cysteine and the closing phenylalanine or tryptophan. The order of the fields is J gene, V gene, clone size, D gene, CDR3 protein, CDR3 DNA. The D gene is left open where the match is weak. Clone size, where shown, is once, few, many, or a class for clones that have expanded.

j_call: TRBJ1-2; v_call: TRBV6-1; clone_size: .; d_call: .; cdr3_aa: CASRTRTRYDYGYTF; cdr3_nt: TGTGCCAGCAGGACACGGACGCGTTATGACTATGGCTACACCTTC
j_call: TRBJ2-3; v_call: TRBV29-1; clone_size: few; d_call: .; cdr3_aa: CSVPWGTDTQYF; cdr3_nt: TGCAGCGTTCCTTGGGGCACAGATACGCAGTATTTT
j_call: TRBJ1-1; v_call: TRBV6-5; clone_size: .; d_call: .; cdr3_aa: CASSYSPGRTEAFF; cdr3_nt: TGTGCCAGCAGTTACTCGCCGGGAAGAACTGAAGCTTTCTTT
j_call: TRBJ2-7; v_call: TRBV28; clone_size: many; d_call: .; cdr3_aa: CASSLRDSPPREQYF; cdr3_nt: TGTGCCAGCAGTTTAAGGGACTCCCCCCCCCGCGAGCAGTACTTC
j_call: TRBJ2-1; v_call: TRBV24-1; clone_size: many; d_call: .; cdr3_aa: CATSPGVEQFF; cdr3_nt: TGTGCCACCAGTCCTGGGGTTGAGCAGTTCTTC
j_call: TRBJ2-3; v_call: TRBV20-1; clone_size: many; d_call: TRBD2; cdr3_aa: CSARGFWEAGAFGDTQYF; cdr3_nt: TGCAGTGCTAGAGGTTTCTGGGAAGCGGGAGCCTTCGGAGATACGCAGTATTTT
j_call: TRBJ1-5; v_call: TRBV28; clone_size: few; d_call: TRBD1; cdr3_aa: CASRRTGVGRMSQPQHF; cdr3_nt: TGTGCCAGCAGACGGACAGGGGTGGGGAGAATGAGTCAGCCCCAGCATTTT
j_call: TRBJ1-1; v_call: TRBV7-9; clone_size: few; d_call: .; cdr3_aa: CASSKTTGPMNTEAFF; cdr3_nt: TGTGCCAGCAGCAAGACGACAGGCCCAATGAACACTGAAGCTTTCTTT
j_call: TRBJ1-2; v_call: TRBV5-1; clone_size: many; d_call: TRBD1; cdr3_aa: CASSLEQGEGYGYTF; cdr3_nt: TGTGCCAGCAGCTTGGAACAGGGGGAAGGGTATGGCTACACCTTC
j_call: TRBJ2-2; v_call: TRBV12-3/TRBV12-4; clone_size: many; d_call: TRBD1; cdr3_aa: CASSLGRIGRGPGELFF; cdr3_nt: TGTGCCAGCAGTTTAGGTCGGATAGGCAGGGGGCCCGGGGAGCTGTTTTTT
j_call: TRBJ2-5; v_call: TRBV5-1; clone_size: .; d_call: TRBD1; cdr3_aa: CASSRGGTGGETQYF; cdr3_nt: TGCGCCAGCAGCCGAGGCGGGACAGGGGGCGAGACCCAGTACTTC
j_call: TRBJ2-1; v_call: TRBV20-1; clone_size: many; d_call: TRBD2; cdr3_aa: CSPRVASGYSSYNEQFF; cdr3_nt: TGCAGTCCGAGGGTGGCTAGCGGGTACAGCTCCTACAATGAGCAGTTCTTC
j_call: TRBJ1-5; v_call: TRBV3-1; clone_size: many; d_call: .; cdr3_aa: CASSHPGPNQPQHF; cdr3_nt: TGTGCCAGCAGCCATCCAGGACCCAATCAGCCCCAGCATTTT
j_call: TRBJ1-5; v_call: TRBV27; clone_size: .; d_call: TRBD1; cdr3_aa: CASSRQGHQPQHF; cdr3_nt: TGTGCCAGCTCCCGACAGGGACATCAGCCCCAGCATTTT
j_call: TRBJ2-7; v_call: TRBV28; clone_size: many; d_call: .; cdr3_aa: CASSLLQRTTYEQYF; cdr3_nt: TGTGCCAGCAGTTTATTGCAGAGAACCACCTACGAGCAGTACTTC
j_call: TRBJ1-2; v_call: TRBV29-1; clone_size: many; d_call: .; cdr3_aa: CSVEGARGYTF; cdr3_nt: TGCAGCGTTGAGGGGGCGCGGGGCTACACCTTC
j_call: TRBJ2-2; v_call: TRBV12-3/TRBV12-4; clone_size: many; d_call: .; cdr3_aa: CASRPGRQDPGTGELFF; cdr3_nt: TGTGCCAGCAGGCCAGGCCGACAGGACCCCGGCACCGGGGAGCTGTTTTTT
j_call: TRBJ1-6; v_call: TRBV27; clone_size: many; d_call: .; cdr3_aa: CASTRGNSPLHF; cdr3_nt: TGTGCCAGCACCCGGGGGAATTCACCCCTCCACTTT
j_call: TRBJ2-5; v_call: TRBV2; clone_size: many; d_call: .; cdr3_aa: CASSEMWGSGETQYF; cdr3_nt: TGTGCCAGCAGTGAGATGTGGGGTTCGGGGGAGACCCAGTACTTC
j_call: TRBJ2-1; v_call: TRBV18; clone_size: .; d_call: TRBD2; cdr3_aa: CASSPSAGGGEQFF; cdr3_nt: TGTGCCAGCTCACCATCAGCGGGAGGCGGTGAGCAGTTCTTC
j_call: TRBJ2-3; v_call: TRBV29-1; clone_size: many; d_call: TRBD1; cdr3_aa: CSVVRQGGTDTQYF; cdr3_nt: TGCAGCGTTGTACGACAGGGGGGAACAGATACGCAGTATTTT
j_call: TRBJ2-2; v_call: TRBV4-1; clone_size: .; d_call: TRBD2; cdr3_aa: CASRLAGEVGELFF; cdr3_nt: TGCGCCAGCAGACTAGCGGGAGAAGTCGGGGAGCTGTTTTTT
j_call: TRBJ2-1; v_call: TRBV11-2; clone_size: many; d_call: .; cdr3_aa: CASSPRTIYNEQFF; cdr3_nt: TGTGCCAGCAGCCCCCGGACAATCTACAATGAGCAGTTCTTC
j_call: TRBJ2-3; v_call: TRBV20-1; clone_size: many; d_call: .; cdr3_aa: CSARWAGPATDTQYF; cdr3_nt: TGCAGCGCCCGCTGGGCGGGACCCGCCACAGATACGCAGTATTTT
j_call: TRBJ2-7; v_call: TRBV12-3/TRBV12-4; clone_size: many; d_call: TRBD1; cdr3_aa: CASSPLEGDRTLYEQYF; cdr3_nt: TGTGCCAGCAGTCCGTTAGAGGGGGACAGGACACTCTACGAGCAGTACTTC
j_call: TRBJ2-7; v_call: TRBV6-1; clone_size: few; d_call: TRBD1; cdr3_aa: CASKNSQGDQYEQYF; cdr3_nt: TGTGCCAGCAAAAACAGTCAGGGGGACCAGTACGAGCAGTACTTC
j_call: TRBJ2-3; v_call: TRBV5-1; clone_size: few; d_call: TRBD1; cdr3_aa: CASSLDRAEDTQYF; cdr3_nt: TGCGCCAGCAGCCTGGACAGGGCAGAAGATACGCAGTATTTT